This T cell receptor (beta chain) was captured in a study of T cell responses to AZD1222 COVID-19 vaccine. Whole-study findings and limits: Dominant at 160-218 and 743-854, vaccine-associated CD4 TCRs also spanned spike.

Only in-frame clones appear in the TCRdb table, and some are missing; sequencing was by immunoSEQ multiplex PCR. Of around 160,000 clones in the sample, about nine tenths are singletons; the top ten hold 3.5% to 4%. This clone came up a few times. Antigen specificity is unknown. The CDR3 runs to 14 residues. Germline CDR1 is SGHTA and CDR2 is FQGNSA. Trimming at V came to 4 bases and at J to 2 bases, leaving 0 bases not matched to a gene. The chain is built from TRBV7-2 and TRBJ2-7, with 12 nucleotides matching TRBD2. The specimen comprised peripheral blood, sampled 28 days after the second AZD1222 dose. The TCR was taken from an adult who received the AZD1222 COVID-19 vaccine. CDR3 DNA sequence: TGTGCCAGCAGCTGGACTAGCGGGACCTACGAGCAGTACTTC. Translating gives CASSWTSGTYEQYF.